Listed here are 14 T cell receptor beta chains from one sample, sequenced in a study of beta chain features in type 1 diabetes. Isolated RNA was reverse transcribed in full, so expressed TCRB transcripts were sequenced. Data came from immunoSEQ multiplex PCR; TCRdb stores just in-frame clones and leaves some out. Among 350,000 or so clones listed, around a fifth were seen once. Material: naive CD4+ T cells from blood. The source of these receptors is a woman younger than 35 in good health.

This clone was seen only a few times. This chain joins TRBV30 and TRBJ1-1; 7 nucleotides line up with TRBD1. This CDR3 has 12 residues. Trimming at V came to 7 bases and at J to 0 bases, leaving 2 bases not matched to a gene. Germline-derived CDR1 and CDR2 are GTSNPN and SVGIG (reference sequence). CDR3 loop: CAFTGVNTEAFF. DNA of the CDR3: TGTGCCTTTACAGGGGTGAACACTGAAGCTTTCTTT.

The chain combines TRBV6-1 with TRBJ2-1, with a weak D call TRBD2 (5 bases). This CDR3 spans 12 amino acids. Trimming took off 4 bases at V and 8 bases at J, with 9 bases between the two ends. CDR1 is MNHNS, CDR2 SASEGT, per germline. CDR3 DNA: TGTGCCAGCAGTGCCCTAGCCTATGAGCAGTTCTTC. Protein: CASSALAYEQFF.

This clone was observed a few times. The chain combines TRBV5-1 with TRBJ1-1; 7 bases align to TRBD1. The CDR3 consists of 15 residues. Germline V gene sequence: CDR1 SGHRS, CDR2 YFSETQ. The ends lost 0 bases at V and 8 bases at J; junction bases unmatched: 10. The CDR3 DNA sequence: TGCGCCAGCAGCTTGGGCGGCAGGGGGTCCGGAGAAGCTTTCTTT. Its protein is CASSLGGRGSGEAFF.

About this clone: The sample has other DNA sequences that encode this CDR3 too. The CDR3 region is CASSLRTSGNTGELFF. The DNA of the CDR3 is TGTGCCAGCAGCTTAAGGACTAGCGGGAACACCGGGGAGCTGTTTTTT. The rearrangement uses TRBV7-8 and TRBJ2-2; 10 bases align to TRBD2. The V and J ends lost 2 bases and 1 base, in that order; junction bases with no gene match: 1. Germline V gene data show CDR1 as SGHVS and CDR2 as FQNEAQ. The CDR3 length is 16 residues. Filled out from reference TRBV7-8 and TRBJ2-2, the complete variable domain reads GAGVSQSPRYKVAKRGQDVALRCDPISGHVSLFWYQQALGQGPEFLTYFQNEAQLDKSGLPSDRFFAERPEGSVSTLKIQRTQQEDSAVYLCASSLRTSGNTGELFFGEGSRLTVL.

The chain uses TRBV30 and TRBJ1-5; TRBD1 might be the D (6 bases). CDR1 is GTSNPN and CDR2 is SVGIG in the germline V gene (reference sequence). Trimming left V 5 bases short and J 3 bases short, with 14 bases between. The length of the CDR3 is 14 residues. In DNA, the CDR3 is TGTGCCTGGGCACTCAGGGGTTACAATCAGCCCCAGCATTTT. This sequence encodes CAWALRGYNQPQHF.

This clone showed up just a few times. This chain connects TRBV4-3 to TRBJ2-2; D is possibly TRBD1 (6 bases). CDR3 length: 16 residues. Deletions cut 0 bases from V and 4 bases from J, with 12 bases between. Germline loops: CDR1 LGHNA, CDR2 YSLEER. CDR3 in amino acids: CASSQEVGAATGELFF. The CDR3 DNA sequence: TGCGCCAGCAGCCAAGAGGTGGGGGCGGCCACCGGGGAGCTGTTTTTT.

With respect to this clone: This CDR3 is also generated by other DNA sequences in the sample. The V and J genes are TRBV5-4 and TRBJ2-6, with 7 positions matching TRBD2. Trimming took 4 bases from V and 4 from J; bases not matched to a gene: 5. In germline, CDR1 is SGHNT, CDR2 YYREEE (reference sequence). This CDR3 contains 15 residues. The CDR3 bases are TGTGCCAGCAGCCTCGGGGGGTCAGGGGCCAACGTCCTGACTTTC. The encoded protein is CASSLGGSGANVLTF. Filled out from reference TRBV5-4 and TRBJ2-6, the complete variable domain reads ETGVTQSPTHLIKTRGQQVTLRCSSQSGHNTVSWYQQALGQGPQFIFQYYREEENGRGNFPPRFSGLQFPNYSSELNVNALELDDSALYLCASSLGGSGANVLTFGAGSRLTVL.

The chain recombines TRBV29-1 with TRBJ1-1; D gene unclear. Per the germline V gene, CDR1 is SQVTM and CDR2 is ANQGSEA. V lost 7 bases and J 1 base, leaving 10 bases between the germline ends. The CDR3 contains 12 residues. This CDR3 is CSARSQNTEAFF. The DNA of the CDR3 is TGCAGCGCCCGGAGCCAGAACACTGAAGCTTTCTTT. The whole variable domain, filled in from reference TRBV29-1 and TRBJ1-1, reads SAVISQKPSRDICQRGTSLTIQCQVDSQVTMMFWYRQQPGQSLTLIATANQGSEATYESGFVIDKFPISRPNLTFSTLTVSNMSPEDSSIYLCSARSQNTEAFFGQGTRLTVV.

The chain combines TRBV18 with TRBJ1-3; a weak D match, TRBD1 (6 bases). Germline V gene data show CDR1 as KGHSH and CDR2 as LQKENI. The CDR3 sequence is 15 residues long. Between the trimmed V and J ends, which lost 3 bases and 0 bases, there was a span of 9 bases. CDR3 sequence: CASSPRTASGNTIYF. Written as DNA, the CDR3 is TGTGCCAGCTCACCGAGGACAGCCTCTGGAAACACCATATATTTT.

The rearrangement joins TRBV27 to TRBJ1-6; the match to TRBD1 covers 8 bases. Germline values: CDR1 MNHEY, CDR2 SMNVEV (reference sequence). Trimming removed 3 bases from V and 7 bases from J; junction bases left unmatched: 5. The CDR3 covers 15 residues. CDR3 residues: CASSLEDRVNSPLHF. CDR3 nucleotides: TGTGCCAGCAGTTTGGAGGACAGGGTCAATTCACCCCTCCACTTT.

This chain joins TRBV7-2 and TRBJ2-7, with D possibly being TRBD1 (5 bases). Trimming cost V 4 bases and J 1 base, with 17 bases left between them. Germline CDR1 is SGHTA and CDR2 is FQGNSA. This CDR3 is built from 16 residues. The CDR3 DNA follows: TGTGCCAGCAGCTCACGGCACAGGCCTTCTTCCTACGAGCAGTACTTC. Protein product: CASSSRHRPSSYEQYF.

J is TRBJ1-3 and V is TRBV4-1; 9 nucleotides match TRBD1. V was clipped by 3 bases and J by 7 bases; unmatched bases: 7. This CDR3 is built from 15 residues. Germline V lookup: CDR1 MGHRA, CDR2 YSYEKL. The CDR3 loop reads CASSHLGQGENTIYF. The CDR3 DNA sequence: TGCGCCAGCAGCCACTTGGGACAGGGTGAGAACACCATATATTTT.

This clone was counted between two and nine times. The chain employs TRBV4-3 and TRBJ2-3; 8 bases agree with TRBD2. This CDR3 is 16 amino acids long. V shed 3 bases, J shed 5 bases, and the junction held 10 bases outside the gene matches. CDR1 is LGHNA and CDR2 is YSLEER in the germline V gene. CDR3 in DNA: TGCGCCAGCAGCCATTACTTAGCGGGGTTGAGAGATACGCAGTATTTT. It yields the protein CASSHYLAGLRDTQYF.

The sample holds a few counts of this clone. The chain carries TRBV7-2 and TRBJ1-4; TRBD1 aligns across 9 bases. The germline gives CDR1 SGHTA, CDR2 FQGNSA. The length of the CDR3 is 14 residues. V lost 5 bases to trimming and J lost 8 bases; unmatched junction nucleotides: 6. In DNA form, the CDR3 reads TGTGCCAGCAGCCGTGGGACAGGGACCGAAAAACTGTTTTTT. This translates into CASSRGTGTEKLFF.